One sample yielded the 13 T cell receptor beta chains listed below, sequenced in a study of a mutant IDH1 vaccine in newly diagnosed glioma. What these receptors recognize is not known. Time point meaning: week 23, last vaccination. With topical imiquimod, each dose of the vaccine consisted of 300 ug of mutant IDH1 20-mer peptide. Produced via immunoSEQ multiplex PCR; TCRdb's table is partial and in-frame only. Altogether tens of thousands of clones are present, roughly 85% being singletons, with the ten largest covering about 2.2%. The specimen comprised PBMCs, sampled from a glioma patient whose treatment included an IDH1 peptide vaccine. These receptors originate from a man younger than 40 with glioma. Some clones in this sample may be carry-over from other donors' samples.

The chain combines TRBV6-1 with TRBJ2-3; 14 bases fit TRBD2. Germline CDR1 MNHNS, CDR2 SASEGT. This CDR3 is built from 16 residues. Trimming at V came to 4 bases and at J to 2 bases, leaving 2 bases not matched to a gene. Here the CDR3 DNA reads TGTGCCAGCAGTGGGGGACTAGCGGGGGTCACAGATACGCAGTATTTT. Its translation is CASSGGLAGVTDTQYF.

In this sample, this clone turned up once. The chain uses TRBV28 and TRBJ1-4, with D tentatively TRBD1 (6 bases). Looked up from germline, CDR1 is MDHEN and CDR2 is SYDVKM. The CDR3 runs 15 residues. V gave up 6 bases and J gave up 4 bases, with 15 bases separating them. The CDR3 sequence: CASRSPQGLNEKLFF. For the CDR3, the DNA is TGTGCCAGCAGGTCCCCACAGGGCCTTAATGAAAAACTGTTTTTT.

V is TRBV11-2 and J is TRBJ2-3, with D possibly matching TRBD2 (5 bases). Germline values: CDR1 SGHAT, CDR2 FQNNGV. This CDR3 is built from 14 residues. V was clipped by 1 base and J by 1 base, with 6 bases between them. The CDR3 loop reads CASSLARGTDTQYF. The CDR3 bases are TGTGCCAGCAGCTTAGCGAGGGGCACAGATACGCAGTATTTT.

V usage is TRBV2 and J usage is TRBJ1-1; possible D gene TRBD1, 6 bases. Germline-derived CDR1 and CDR2 are SNHLY and FYNNEI. This CDR3 is 13 amino acids long. The ends were cut back, 6 bases at V and 4 bases at J, with 12 bases in the middle. The CDR3 sequence is CASRKWGRTEAFF. DNA of the CDR3: TGTGCCAGCAGGAAGTGGGGGCGCACTGAAGCTTTCTTT. The entire variable domain, with the rest obtained from reference TRBV2 and TRBJ1-1, is as follows: EPEVTQTPSHQVTQMGQEVILRCVPISNHLYFYWYRQILGQKVEFLVSFYNNEISEKSEIFDDQFSVERPDGSNFTLKIRSTKLEDSAMYFCASRKWGRTEAFFGQGTRLTVV.

This clone was recorded a few times. This chain links TRBV5-4 with TRBJ1-1; 9 positions match TRBD1. CDR3 length: 12 amino acids. With V trimmed by 5 bases and J by 5 bases, 1 base remained unmatched. CDR1 is SGHNT, CDR2 YYREEE, per germline (reference sequence). CDR3 region: CASRDRGTEAFF. CDR3 in DNA: TGTGCCAGCAGGGACAGGGGAACTGAAGCTTTCTTT.

The chain joins TRBV27 to TRBJ2-7; D uncertain. This CDR3 is built from 12 residues. V was cut by 3 bases and J by 3 bases, with 6 bases left in between. Germline V CDR1 and CDR2: MNHEY, SMNVEV (reference sequence). This CDR3 is CASSFFNYEQYF. CDR3 coding DNA: TGTGCCAGCAGTTTTTTTAACTACGAGCAGTACTTC.

This clone has just one count. The J gene is TRBJ1-1, the V gene TRBV11-2; 8 bases fit TRBD1. The V and J ends lost 4 bases and 4 bases, in that order; junction bases with no gene match: 17. Germline V CDR1 and CDR2: SGHAT, FQNNGV. The CDR3 runs 18 residues. Written as DNA, the CDR3 is TGTGCCAGCAGCTCCCGGCGGGCAGGGGGCGTGCTAGGCACTGAAGCTTTCTTT. This gives the protein CASSSRRAGGVLGTEAFF.

This chain links TRBV7-2 with TRBJ1-5; D is ambiguous. Trimming left V 3 bases short and J 0 bases short, with 9 bases between. Germline loops: CDR1 SGHTA, CDR2 FQGNSA. The CDR3 length is 15 residues. CDR3 protein: CASSFGPHSNQPQHF. The CDR3 DNA reads as TGTGCCAGCAGCTTCGGGCCCCATAGCAATCAGCCCCAGCATTTT.

In DNA, the CDR3 is TGTGCCAGCAGCTCCCCCGGGCCCTACGAGCAGTACTTC. This sequence encodes CASSSPGPYEQYF. This rearrangement joins TRBV7-9 to TRBJ2-7, with D hard to call. V gave up 4 bases and J gave up 2 bases, with 9 bases separating them. The CDR3 loop spans 13 amino acids. Per the germline V gene, CDR1 is SEHNR and CDR2 is FQNEAQ (reference sequence). Complete variable domain (other parts from reference TRBV7-9 and TRBJ2-7): DTGVSQNPRHKITKRGQNVTFRCDPISEHNRLYWYRQTLGQGPEFLTYFQNEAQLEKSRLLSDRFSAERPKGSFSTLEIQRTEQGDSAMYLCASSSPGPYEQYFGPGTRLTVT.

This clone occurred a few times. The chain joins TRBV7-2 to TRBJ1-5, with a tentative D call TRBD1 (6 bases). The CDR3 is made up of 17 amino acids. CDR1 SGHTA and CDR2 FQGNSA come from the germline V gene. With 6 bases removed from V and 2 bases from J, the gap between germline ends came to 20 bases. This CDR3 is CASSRTSLRQGNQPQHF. In nucleotides, the CDR3 is TGTGCCAGCAGTCGAACCTCTCTTCGACAGGGCAATCAGCCCCAGCATTTT.

V is TRBV28 and J is TRBJ1-5; D not resolved. With 5 bases removed from V and 0 bases from J, the gap between germline ends came to 14 bases. CDR1 and CDR2 (germline): MDHEN, SYDVKM. The CDR3 sequence is 16 residues long. The CDR3 DNA is TGTGCCAGCAGTCTTCGGACCTGGGGTAGCAATCAGCCCCAGCATTTT. It is translated as CASSLRTWGSNQPQHF.

This sequence joins TRBV10-3 and TRBJ2-6, with 9 bases aligning to TRBD1. The CDR3 runs to 16 residues. With V trimmed by 6 bases and J by 2 bases, 5 bases remained unmatched. Germline CDR1 is ENHRY and CDR2 is SYGVKD. CDR3 bases: TGTGCCATCAGCCGGACAGGGGAGGCTGGGGCCAACGTCCTGACTTTC. Amino acid sequence: CAISRTGEAGANVLTF.

This clone was seen a few times. This rearrangement joins TRBV7-9 to TRBJ1-2; the D gene is possibly TRBD1 (6 bases). The CDR3 is 10 residues long. Germline CDR1 SEHNR, CDR2 FQNEAQ (reference sequence). V shed 8 bases and J shed 5 bases, with 6 bases lying between them. The CDR3 loop is CASQGYGYTF. The CDR3 coding sequence is TGTGCCAGCCAGGGGTATGGCTACACCTTC.